The clone carrying this T cell receptor (beta chain) was found many times. The CDR3 runs to 15 residues. Trimming removed 3 bases at V and 0 bases at J, with 12 bases between. Germline V gene lookup returns CDR1 ENHRY and CDR2 SYGVKD. The sample belongs to a study of T cells after yellow fever vaccination. Whole-study results and caveats: In sorted memory subsets at day 0, almost all vaccine-responding clonotypes were below detection. Post-booster samples contained most primary-vaccination clones (approximately 95% CD4, around 89% CD8).

TCR cDNA, made by 5'RACE template switching, carried an added universal primer site and UMIs. TCRdb fed the 5' RACE reads into MiXCR, producing one record per CDR3 protein. Of roughly 32,000 distinct CDR3 sequences listed, 10% to 13% are singletons. The sequences come from PBMCs, either bulk or a sorted T-cell subset (CD4+, CD8+, memory, or dextramer-sorted; not recorded which), collected around 14 days after the first yellow fever vaccination. This sequence originates from a man aged 18 to 35 who received the YFV17D yellow fever vaccine. The chain uses TRBV10-3 and TRBJ2-7, with D perhaps matching TRBD1 (5 bases). The CDR3 sequence: CAISDRTRSSYEQYF. In DNA form, the CDR3 reads TGTGCCATCAGTGATAGGACAAGGAGCTCCTACGAGCAGTACTTC.